The 30 T cell receptor beta chains listed next were all sequenced from one sample in a study of blood T cell repertoires in COVID-19 (dated by TCRdb to the early 2020s). The library was built by means of the immunoSEQ multiplex PCR assay. The source is immuneACCESS, and TCRdb retained only in-frame sequences with V and J called. Part of the clones is not carried over; for the studies checked, unresolved V genes explain less than half of this, and the remainder is unexplained. In all, the sample holds roughly 280,000 clones, and more than 80% of those were seen once. The ten most abundant clones make up 2% to 3% of the sample. The specimen sequenced was PBMCs or T cells enriched from blood (not recorded which). Source of these receptors: a woman aged 18-30 years who had recovered from COVID-19.

The rearrangement joins TRBV3-1 (or the pseudogene TRBV3-2) to TRBJ2-1; TRBD2 might be the D (6 bases). CDR3 length: 13 amino acids. Germline V gene sequence: CDR1 LGHDT, CDR2 YNNKEL (reference sequence). Trimming cost V 1 base and J 12 bases, with 13 bases left between them. The CDR3 bases are TGTGCCAGCAGCCAAGCAACTGGAGGGTTGCAGTTCTTC. Amino acids: CASSQATGGLQFF.

This rearrangement joins TRBV28 to TRBJ2-1; TRBD2 aligns across 7 bases. The CDR3 loop spans 10 amino acids. With V trimmed by 8 bases and J by 10 bases, 2 bases remained unmatched. The germline gives CDR1 MDHEN, CDR2 SYDVKM. Here the CDR3 reads CASGLEEQFF. The CDR3 coding sequence is TGTGCCAGCGGACTAGAGGAGCAGTTCTTC.

The chain combines TRBV15 with TRBJ1-1, with D possibly matching TRBD1 (5 bases). The CDR3 totals 15 residues. From germline, CDR1 is LNHNV and CDR2 YYDKDF (reference sequence). The V gene lost 5 bases and the J gene lost 0 bases, with 13 bases spanning the gap. CDR3 nucleotide sequence: TGTGCCACCAGCGATCAGGGTTCTGTGAACACTGAAGCTTTCTTT. It codes for CATSDQGSVNTEAFF.

The V gene is TRBV7-9, the J gene TRBJ1-6; perhaps TRBD1 as D (5 bases). The length of the CDR3 is 14 residues. Trimming left V 4 bases short and J 14 bases short, with 18 bases between. Germline CDR1 reads SEHNR; CDR2 reads FQNEAQ (reference sequence). The CDR3 DNA sequence: TGTGCCAGCAGCTCCCATCGGACATCTGGAACCCTCCACTTT. The encoded protein is CASSSHRTSGTLHF.

The rearrangement joins TRBV19 to TRBJ1-1; D unclear. Deletions cut 4 bases from V and 4 bases from J, with 13 bases between. The CDR3 has 14 amino acids. Germline V gene data show CDR1 as LNHDA and CDR2 as SQIVND (reference sequence). For the CDR3, the DNA is TGTGCCAGTAGTACCGCCGACACTTCCACTGAAGCTTTCTTT. Amino acid sequence: CASSTADTSTEAFF.

V gene TRBV10-3 combines with J gene TRBJ1-2; D might be TRBD1 (5 bases). Germline V gene data show CDR1 as ENHRY and CDR2 as SYGVKD. The CDR3 sequence is 15 residues long. V gave up 2 bases and J gave up 7 bases, with 17 bases separating them. The CDR3 here is CAISESRAWASGYTF. Here the CDR3 DNA reads TGTGCCATCAGTGAGAGCAGGGCGTGGGCTAGTGGCTACACCTTC.

The V gene is TRBV6-5, the J gene TRBJ1-3, with TRBD1 as a possible D gene (6 bases). V was shortened by 2 bases and J by 5 bases, with 16 bases between the two germline ends. The length of the CDR3 is 16 residues. Germline CDR1 and CDR2: MNHEY and SVGAGI. The CDR3 spells CASSYRQGITRNTIYF. CDR3 bases: TGTGCCAGCAGTTACCGGCAGGGGATTACTAGAAACACCATATATTTT.

A single count supports this clone. The J gene is TRBJ2-1, the V gene TRBV7-9; 8 nucleotides match TRBD1. There are 16 residues in the CDR3. V shed 5 bases, J shed 2 bases, and the junction held 8 bases outside the gene matches. Germline V gives CDR1 SEHNR, CDR2 FQNEAQ (reference sequence). CDR3 sequence reads: CASSDLDRVPYNEQFF. DNA for the CDR3: TGTGCCAGCAGCGATTTGGACAGGGTCCCCTACAATGAGCAGTTCTTC.

This chain joins TRBV6-5 and TRBJ2-7, with 9 positions matching TRBD1. CDR1 and CDR2 (germline): MNHEY, SVGAGI. The CDR3 has 15 residues. The trim removed 0 bases at V and 3 bases at J, leaving 3 bases unmatched. The DNA for the CDR3 is TGTGCCAGCAGTTACTCGGGACAGGGCGGCTACGAGCAGTACTTC. Translating it yields CASSYSGQGGYEQYF.

This chain joins TRBV28 and TRBJ2-5; no reliable D call. The germline CDR1 and CDR2 sequences are MDHEN and SYDVKM. The CDR3 sequence is 13 residues long. V was trimmed by 4 bases and J by 5 bases, leaving 11 bases between them. CDR3 region: CASSSAGWETQYF. DNA for the CDR3: TGTGCCAGCAGTTCAGCAGGTTGGGAGACCCAGTACTTC.

The genes are TRBV27 and TRBJ2-3; 9 nucleotides agree with TRBD2. The junction had 11 bases not matched to a gene; V was cut back by 2 bases and J by 11 bases. The CDR3 runs to 15 residues. Germline loops: CDR1 MNHEY, CDR2 SMNVEV (reference sequence). In nucleotides, the CDR3 is TGTGCCAGCAGTTTAAGGGGCGGGGGGGCACGTGGGCAGTATTTT. Translation gives CASSLRGGGARGQYF.

This chain connects TRBV27 to TRBJ1-2, with D unclear. CDR1 is MNHEY and CDR2 is SMNVEV in the germline V gene (reference sequence). V lost 3 bases, J lost 4 bases, and 9 bases lay in between. CDR3 length: 13 residues. In DNA form, the CDR3 reads TGTGCCAGCAGTTTGACACATAGCTATGGCTACACCTTC. This sequence encodes CASSLTHSYGYTF.

The chain is built from TRBV5-1 and TRBJ1-3, with D maybe TRBD1 (5 bases). The CDR3 is 14 residues long. The germline V gene has CDR1 SGHRS and CDR2 YFSETQ. Trimming shortened V by 4 bases and J by 4 bases, and 12 bases separated the two germline ends. Here the CDR3 DNA reads TGCGCCAGCAGCCTAGGGGAATCGGGAAACACCATATATTTT. Encoded protein: CASSLGESGNTIYF.

The V and J genes are TRBV30 and TRBJ1-2, with no clear D. Germline V CDR1 and CDR2: GTSNPN, SVGIG (reference sequence). The CDR3 has 13 residues. Between the trimmed V and J ends, which lost 2 bases and 7 bases, there was a span of 14 bases. The CDR3 is CAWSRGPSTGYTF. The CDR3 bases are TGTGCCTGGAGTCGAGGGCCCTCTACTGGCTACACCTTC.

The chain has TRBV19 and TRBJ1-5, with 10 bases matching TRBD1. V trimming: 4 bases; J trimming: 0 bases; junction bases outside the gene matches: 12. The CDR3 loop spans 19 amino acids. Germline V gene sequence: CDR1 LNHDA, CDR2 SQIVND (reference sequence). The chain's CDR3 is CASSTPRDRGYISNQPQHF. In DNA form, the CDR3 reads TGTGCCAGTAGTACCCCCCGGGACAGGGGATACATTAGCAATCAGCCCCAGCATTTT.

The genes are TRBV15 and TRBJ2-7, with unresolved D. V was clipped by 0 bases and J by 3 bases, with 6 bases between them. This CDR3 is built from 13 residues. Germline loops: CDR1 LNHNV, CDR2 YYDKDF (reference sequence). The DNA of the CDR3 is TGTGCCACCAGCAGAGATACAATCTACGAGCAGTACTTC. This translates into CATSRDTIYEQYF.

CDR3: CASSTTVEAFF. The DNA for the CDR3 is TGTGCCAGCAGCACGACAGTTGAAGCTTTCTTT. V and J are TRBV5-6 and TRBJ1-1; D may be TRBD1 (5 bases). The V gene lost 4 bases and the J gene lost 7 bases, with 8 bases spanning the gap. The CDR3 runs to 11 residues. CDR1 is SGHDT and CDR2 is YYEEEE in the germline V gene.

This sequence joins TRBV4-1 and TRBJ2-2, with a possible D match to TRBD1 (6 bases). Trimming removed 2 bases at V and 11 bases at J, with 12 bases between. The CDR3 consists of 13 residues. Per germline, CDR1 MGHRA and CDR2 YSYEKL. The CDR3 sequence: CASSQRQAGELFF. The DNA for the CDR3 is TGCGCCAGCAGCCAAAGACAGGCTGGAGAGCTGTTTTTT.

This clone has at least ten counts. The chain couples TRBV27 to TRBJ2-7; 10 bases are a match to TRBD1. The ends lost 3 bases at V and 1 base at J; junction bases unmatched: 9. The CDR3 runs to 17 residues. Germline V lookup: CDR1 MNHEY, CDR2 SMNVEV (reference sequence). CDR3 sequence reads: CASSFTGTGERSYEQYF. The DNA for the CDR3 is TGTGCCAGCAGTTTTACCGGGACAGGGGAAAGATCCTACGAGCAGTACTTC.

The chain links TRBV27 to TRBJ1-1; 7 positions match TRBD1. This CDR3 has 16 residues. Germline CDR1 is MNHEY and CDR2 is SMNVEV (reference sequence). After removal of 5 bases from V and 0 bases from J, the junction contained 9 bases not matched to a gene. The CDR3 DNA reads TGTGCCAGCAGTCCAGACAGGGCACCCCTGAACACTGAAGCTTTCTTT. This encodes CASSPDRAPLNTEAFF.

The rearrangement uses TRBV18 and TRBJ2-3; TRBD2 matches at 11 bases. Germline lookup yields CDR1 KGHSH and CDR2 LQKENI. The CDR3 loop spans 16 amino acids. The J segment lost 2 bases and the V segment lost 1 base, leaving 2 bases of the junction unmatched. The CDR3 loop is CASSPQLAGVTDTQYF. The CDR3 region has the DNA TGTGCCAGCTCACCACAACTAGCGGGGGTCACAGATACGCAGTATTTT.

V gene TRBV18 combines with J gene TRBJ2-5; 8 nucleotides line up with TRBD1. V dropped 0 bases and J dropped 4; count of bases not matched to a gene: 4. This CDR3 has 15 amino acids. The germline CDR1 and CDR2 sequences are KGHSH and LQKENI. This CDR3 is CASSPPRDRGETQYF. The CDR3 DNA is TGTGCCAGCTCACCACCTAGAGACAGGGGAGAGACCCAGTACTTC.

The genes are TRBV24-1 and TRBJ1-2, with 8 bases that match TRBD1. V lost 5 bases and J lost 4; bases outside the gene matches: 5. The CDR3 is made up of 14 amino acids. Germline values: CDR1 KGHDR, CDR2 SFDVKD. The CDR3 is CATSAQGVTYGYTF. In nucleotides, the CDR3 is TGTGCCACCAGTGCACAGGGGGTCACCTATGGCTACACCTTC.

V and J are TRBV5-1 and TRBJ1-1, with TRBD1 as a possible D gene (5 bases). V was clipped by 2 bases and J by 3 bases, with 14 bases between them. The CDR3 loop spans 15 amino acids. Germline values: CDR1 SGHRS, CDR2 YFSETQ. CDR3 nucleotides: TGCGCCAGCAGCTTCCTTCGGGCGGGGGACACTGAAGCTTTCTTT. The encoded protein is CASSFLRAGDTEAFF.

This clone was seen only a few times. V gene TRBV28 combines with J gene TRBJ1-5; possible D gene TRBD1, 6 bases. Trimming removed 3 bases from V and 2 bases from J, with 11 bases in between. This CDR3 has 15 residues. Germline V gives CDR1 MDHEN, CDR2 SYDVKM. The CDR3 loop is CASSFQGSGNQPQHF. The CDR3 nucleotides read TGTGCCAGCAGTTTCCAGGGGTCGGGCAATCAGCCCCAGCATTTT. The full variable domain, completed using reference TRBV28 and TRBJ1-5, is DVKVTQSSRYLVKRTGEKVFLECVQDMDHENMFWYRQDPGLGLRLIYFSYDVKMKEKGDIPEGYSVSREKKERFSLILESASTNQTSMYLCASSFQGSGNQPQHFGDGTRLSIL.

This chain uses TRBV29-1 with TRBJ2-1; 11 bases are shared with TRBD2. The CDR3 consists of 16 residues. Germline trimming cut 2 bases from V and 8 bases from J; bases unmatched to any gene: 11. Germline V lookup: CDR1 SQVTM, CDR2 ANQGSEA. In DNA, the CDR3 is TGCAGCGTTGAAAAACTTACTAGCGGGGGATTCTATGAGCAGTTCTTC. Protein product: CSVEKLTSGGFYEQFF.

This chain links TRBV7-2 with TRBJ2-3; TRBD2 aligns across 10 bases. Germline V gene sequence: CDR1 SGHTA, CDR2 FQGNSA. Trimming removed 1 base from V and 11 bases from J; junction bases left unmatched: 6. This CDR3 is built from 14 residues. This chain's CDR3 is CASSLERASGGQYF. The CDR3 coding sequence is TGTGCCAGCAGCTTAGAACGGGCTAGCGGGGGGCAGTATTTT.

The chain links TRBV19 to TRBJ1-2, with 9 bases fitting TRBD1. This CDR3 is 16 amino acids long. With 5 bases clipped from V and 5 bases from J, the junction kept 12 bases outside the gene matches. Germline V CDR1 and CDR2: LNHDA, SQIVND (reference sequence). CDR3 sequence: CASSESPGQGVYGYTF. CDR3 nucleotide sequence: TGTGCCAGTAGTGAGAGTCCGGGACAGGGCGTATATGGCTACACCTTC.

This chain connects TRBV10-2 to TRBJ1-2, with D perhaps matching TRBD1 (6 bases). Germline V CDR1 and CDR2: WSHSY, SAAADI. V was trimmed by 7 bases and J by 2 bases, leaving 17 bases between them. The length of the CDR3 is 15 residues. For the CDR3, the DNA is TGCGCCAGCATGCCCTTGGGGGGGGCGAACTATGGCTACACCTTC. This sequence encodes CASMPLGGANYGYTF.

The chain couples TRBV10-2 to TRBJ2-2, with D possibly matching TRBD1 (5 bases). The CDR3 is made up of 14 amino acids. V lost 7 bases to trimming and J lost 5 bases, with 14 bases between them. The germline V gene has CDR1 WSHSY and CDR2 SAAADI. The CDR3 is CASKEGAPTGELFF. The CDR3 nucleotides read TGCGCCAGCAAGGAAGGGGCCCCAACCGGGGAGCTGTTTTTT.